This paragraph covers one T cell receptor beta chain sequence. Between the trimmed V and J ends, which lost 7 bases and 2 bases, there was a span of 9 bases. Germline V gene data show CDR1 as MNHEY and CDR2 as SMNVEV (reference sequence). The length of the CDR3 is 13 residues. The sample belongs to a study of T cell responses to AZD1222 COVID-19 vaccine. Profiled with immunoSEQ multiplex PCR; TCRdb holds only in-frame clones, not every one. The repertoire holds 100,000 to 120,000 clones, with about 88% as singletons. The sample in question was peripheral blood, obtained 28 days after the second AZD1222 dose. This TCR was sampled from an adult who received the AZD1222 COVID-19 vaccine. The chain joins TRBV27 to TRBJ1-3; D unresolved. This CDR3 reads CASIGLTGNTIYF. The CDR3 DNA follows: TGTGCCAGCATAGGGTTAACTGGAAACACCATATATTTT.